This record concerns one TCR beta chain sequence. Its antigen remains unidentified. Within one base of it there is no much larger clone, and no base qualities were kept. Receptors were amplified or captured by the immunoSEQ multiplex PCR assay. The multiplex PCR relied on a mix of 60 forward primers for TCR Vbeta segments and 13 reverse primers for TCR Jbeta segments. The CDR3 region of rearranged TCR beta genes was amplified from genomic DNA by a multiplex PCR assay. On the Illumina HiSeq System, the amplified TCR beta libraries were sequenced as 87-base-pair reads. Processing in the source paper ran as follows. Across the 666 repertoires, a later analysis counted 60 million to 90 million unique TCR beta chains, 9.5 million to 13 million of which were shared by at least two donors. To remove PCR and sequencing errors, raw reads were error-corrected and collapsed into unique sequences using a nearest-neighbor algorithm that merged closely related sequences. Alignment of CDR3 sequences to IMGT reference sequences was used to assign V, D and J gene segments. For a sequence to be retained, a match of at least six nucleotides was required to both a V gene segment and a J gene segment. A rearrangement counted as productive if the CDR3 had no stop codons and remained in frame with V and J, and every other rearrangement counted as non-productive. Following IMGT convention, CDR3 was defined as the stretch from the second conserved V-encoded cysteine to the conserved J-encoded phenylalanine. The earlier analysis of some 580 of the donors excluded any sequence lacking an unambiguous match to a single V gene segment. An earlier analysis of fewer than 750 of the donors called V segments functional above 56.7% productive rearrangements and segregating when the between-donor standard deviation exceeded 5%. A statistical classification framework was built for diagnosing cytomegalovirus status from the catalog of TCR beta chain sequences. V and J gene assignment, in a later analysis, came from comparing TCR nucleotide sequences with IMGT/GENE-DB human TR gene sequences. Using the TCRdist pipeline, a later analysis assigned CDR3 sequences along with most-parsimonious VDJ recombination scenarios. A later analysis defined each TCR beta chain by its CDR3 amino acid sequence plus V-gene family, and excluded reads lacking a unique V-gene family. A later analysis removed several hundred highly shared, low-generation-probability nucleotide sequences to deal with suspected cross-contamination and a sequencing artifact. In a later analysis, a clonal expansion index for each public chain was calculated from normalized within-repertoire ranks of inferred template counts. In a later analysis, generation probabilities were computed with a VDJ recombination model fitted to out-of-frame rearrangements, and the resulting probabilities were checked against IGoR. A later analysis scored TCR-TCR, TCR-HLA and TCR-CMV co-occurrence with hypergeometric tests, applying a repertoire-size bias correction to TCR pairs. A later analysis estimated false discovery rates by permuting HLA or CMV assignments 20 times. A later analysis grouped co-occurring TCRs with DBSCAN, adding TCRdist sequence similarity when clustering within HLA-allele-positive subsets. Repertoires with fewer than 30,000 or more than 120,000 public chains were left out of co-occurrence clustering, as were five repertoires with anomalous nucleotide sharing. The clones in this table, taken by TCRdb from immuneACCESS, are in-frame only. Not every clone is retained; where verified, under half of the shortfall comes from an unresolved V gene, and the cause of the rest is unknown. V and J calls and clone size are copied from that table; D and trimming were computed from the DNA. This sample comprises more than 100,000 clones, about four fifths of them detected only once. Around 9.5% of the sample is taken by the ten largest.

The data belong to a study of cytomegalovirus exposure and HLA in healthy donors (dated by TCRdb to 2016 to 2017). Background on the whole study: An earlier analysis of 587 of the donors reported 250 to 300 Gb of sequence data and roughly 110 million unique TCR beta sequences from around 200 million T cells. An early release covering 550 to 650 HLA-typed donors comprised approximately 290 gigabases of sequencing data and 85 million or so unique TCR sequences. Of the roughly 390 genotyped donors, 75% to 85% were placed in the genetic ancestry cluster associated with self-reported Caucasian donors. The study aimed to test whether cataloging public T cell receptors could reveal signatures of past pathogen exposure. The study used immunosequencing to profile the T cell repertoires of approximately 630 subjects and linked those repertoires to cytomegalovirus serostatus. Besides the first cohort of around 670 subjects, a separate validation cohort made up of some 110 different subjects was used. To predict cytomegalovirus infection status, the study brought together high-throughput TCR immunosequencing, statistical association of individual TCRs with disease status, and machine learning. A later analysis re-examined previously published TCR beta repertoires from just over 650 donors and added high-resolution HLA genotyping to investigate patterns of TCR occurrence. Rather than drawing on any new phenotypic data, the later analysis identified candidate immune exposures from TCR beta sequences and the way those sequences occurred across donors. An earlier analysis of 500 to 650 of the donors applied high-throughput TCR beta sequencing to assess whether each TCR beta V gene segment acted as functional or pseudogenic. Alongside the repertoire data, information on donor age, sex, ethnicity and CMV serostatus was compiled. A later genetic analysis took genome-wide SNP genotypes for about 65% of the roughly 670 donors and used that subset as a discovery cohort. All discovery cohort repertoires had been generated using a single sequencing platform. Both class I and class II loci were covered by HLA typing, at four-digit resolution. The number of typed donors differed by locus: about 620-640 for A, B, C, DRB1 and DQB1; some 500 for DQA1; over 600 for DPA1; and about 450 for DPB1. Roughly 5 DR-DQ haplotypes were treated as single units for association and clustering because of strong linkage in the cohort. Among 300 to 500 genotyped donors of the cohort, an average of approximately 200,000 unique TCR beta nucleotide sequences was sequenced per donor, of which about 18% were non-productive.

CDR1 is given as ENHRY and CDR2 as SYGVKD, both from the germline V gene. From the cysteine up to the phenylalanine, the CDR3 has a length of 13 residues. The sequence is cut down to CDR3 DNA, 39 bases in frame from base 1. From V the trimming removes 5 bases and from J it removes 7 bases, while the gene matches leave 4 bases of the junction unaccounted for. The cohort consisted of 666 healthy bone marrow donors. All cohort members were sampled while nominally healthy, although unrecorded immune exposures were likely present. The donor was CMV seropositive and belonged to the group of over 250 seropositive cohort members. Every donor gave a peripheral blood sample, and the peripheral blood mononuclear cells from that sample were used for TCR beta sequencing. Genomic DNA was extracted from the blood cell samples with the Qiagen DNeasy Blood Extraction Kit. Results the study describes overall, beyond this receptor: A few of the identified cytomegalovirus-associated TCR beta chains were confirmed in vitro to be specific for cytomegalovirus antigens. A later genetic analysis associated a missense DCLRE1C variant with V-gene and J-gene trimming of TCR beta chains, and an independent cohort replicated the association. According to a later genetic analysis, donors in an Asian-associated ancestry cluster had fewer N-insertions in productive TCRs than the roughly 660-donor mean. According to a later analysis, parvovirus B19, influenza, CMV and Epstein-Barr virus appeared linked to several top co-occurrence clusters. In the study, about 150 TCR beta chains were listed as associated with cytomegalovirus. Specific HLA alleles were associated with over 15,000 TCR beta sequences at a false discovery rate of 0.05 in a later analysis. According to a later analysis, TCR association rates differed among HLA loci, with DRB1 alleles showing the most associated TCRs and HLA-C alleles showing the fewest. In a later analysis, HLA-associated TCR beta chains were found to be more clonally expanded and to have lower generation probabilities than equally common non-associated chains. While some public TCRs were present in many individuals, most TCR sequences turned up only very rarely across donors. The classifier was reported to diagnose cytomegalovirus status with high specificity and sensitivity in both the original cohort and the validation cohort. Some IMGT-functional V segments, including TRBV6-2 and TRBV6-3, could not be told apart with the 87-base-pair reads, so those segments were excluded. A group of highly shared sequence variants was considered likely to be a technical artifact of the sequencing pipeline. Broadly in line with IMGT annotations, most TCR beta V segments showed up in productive rearrangements about 87% or about 30% of the time in an earlier analysis of 450 to 750 of the donors. A further reported finding was that TCR beta sequences accurately predicted the HLA-A and HLA-B alleles for most subjects in the first cohort. The only immune exposure information available for the cohort was CMV serostatus. Correlated functional status among segregating V segments might reflect linkage disequilibrium, but an unknown experimental factor could not be ruled out. Because counts were too low, seventeen rarely observed V segments, including chromosome 9 orphons, were left out of the earlier analysis of some 640 of the donors. It was suggested by the authors that the approach could potentially be generalized to other disease states and immunological phenotypes. In this cohort, only TCR beta chains were sequenced, and detectable features were limited by the absence of alpha or paired-chain data. Because HLA typing was missing for some donors at each locus, association tests included only the typed subset. Most CMV-associated TCR beta chains appeared to be HLA-restricted in a later analysis, and the HLA associations seemed to be driven largely by CMV exposure. When HLA alleles, especially DR and DQ, strongly co-occurred, TCR associations were difficult to assign to individual alleles. Sequencing depth was assumed to be roughly uniform across donors in the presence/absence analyses, though that assumption may not hold.

The sample consisted of PBMCs. Rearrangement joined TRBV10-3 to TRBJ2-1, with TRBD2 identical over 8 junction bases. The TCR comes from a female donor in good health and CMV-seropositive. The DNA sequence reads TGTGCCATCAGTCGTAGCGGGGAAAATGAGCAGTTCTTC. It is translated as CAISRSGENEQFF.